This T cell receptor beta chain originates from a study of T cell responses to AZD1222 COVID-19 vaccine. The assay was immunoSEQ multiplex PCR, and TCRdb's table has in-frame clones only and misses some. Of approximately 150,000 clones in the sample, roughly 89% were seen once. The CDR3 consists of 15 residues. Trimming shortened V by 2 bases and J by 5 bases, and 15 bases separated the two germline ends. Per the germline V gene, CDR1 is MNHEY and CDR2 is SVGEGT. This clone occurred once. The antigen remains unidentified. Study-wide results and caveats: Sampled repertoires all dated from after the peak T cell response.

The sample consisted of peripheral blood, taken on day 0 of AZD1222 vaccination. The sequence was collected from an adult in good health. The V gene is TRBV6-2 or TRBV6-3, the J gene TRBJ1-2; D remains unclear. CDR3 bases: TGTGCCAGCAGTTACACGGCGGATGGTCGTTATGGCTACACCTTC. This translates into CASSYTADGRYGYTF.